What follows describes a single TCR beta chain. Its antigen is not yet known. Per-base quality was not reported, and no clone a single base away is much larger than it. The CDR3 regions of human TCRbeta chains were analyzed by immunosequencing. From the authors' description of their analysis: Repertoire TCRs were checked for matches against a reference library of SARS-CoV-2-specific TCRs that had been generated using the MIRA antigen-specificity platform. Breadth meant the fraction of unique TCRs that were SARS-CoV-2-associated, whereas depth meant the fraction of total T cells that were SARS-CoV-2-associated. Each spike-specific TCR was assigned to its reactive spike region and to a CD4 or CD8 class using the MIRA data. Log10-transformed breadth and depth values were compared by one-way ANOVA with Sidak's multiple comparisons tests. TCRdb stores this immuneACCESS table with in-frame sequences only. Part of the clones is absent; in the studies checked, under half of the shortfall reflects unresolved V genes, and no reason is known for the rest. From that table come the V and J calls and clone size; the DNA was used to work out D and trimming. Counted in this sample were 150,000 or so clones; about 89% of them appeared once. Approximately 1.6% of the sample belongs to the ten largest clones.

The record originates from a study of T cell responses to AZD1222 COVID-19 vaccine (dated by TCRdb to the early 2020s). Concerning the study at large: AZD1222 recipients with second doses at about 4 weeks or about 12 weeks were pooled, because spike-specific TCR depth and breadth did not differ between schedules. Enrollment into the trials was organized by age into subgroups of 18-55, 56-69 and 70-plus years, and those subgroups contained roughly 150, 30 and 60 TCR-sequenced participants, respectively. A total of approximately 240 trial participants underwent TCR sequencing, of whom roughly 210 had received two doses of AZD1222 and around 26 had received two doses of the MenACWY control vaccine.

The time point label of this sample denotes: baseline before first vaccination. The vaccinee samples were drawn from two UK trials, COV001 and COV002, one of which was a single-blind randomized controlled phase 2/3 trial testing AZD1222 (ChAdOx1 nCoV-19) in healthy adults. For TCRbeta chain sequencing, PBMC samples were collected from trial participants at day 0 and at day 28 after the second dose. Overall study results and their limits: Conclusions about previously exposed vaccinees are limited because only five to seven AZD1222 recipients were SARS-CoV-2 seropositive at baseline. The whole spike protein was spanned by vaccine-associated CD4 TCRs, and dominant responses were seen in regions 160-218 and 743-854. Participants were mostly white British, with more females than males. The authors suggested clonal diversity may have been underestimated. The 56-69-year group was small, and its depth increase did not reach significance, likely because of low power. Because no day 14 peak-response samples were available, the repertoires could be characterized only after the peak T cell response. Nearly half of unique spike-specific TCRs reportedly recognized epitopes outside regions mutated in the B.1.351 and B.1.1.7 variants. After two AZD1222 doses, both the breadth and the depth of spike-specific TCRs were significantly higher than at day 0 and than in MenACWY recipients.

The sequencing here drew on peripheral blood, taken on day 0 of AZD1222 vaccination. The clonotype comes from an adult in good health.

The nucleotide sequence is given as TGTGCCAGCAGTTCTGGGAATTTTGGGTCACCCCTCCACTTT. It codes for CASSSGNFGSPLHF. The chain employs TRBV28 and TRBJ1-6; confidence is insufficient to name the D gene. Taken from the germline V gene, the CDR1 and CDR2 loops are MDHEN and SYDVKM. V sheds 4 bases and J sheds 10 bases, leaving 14 bases between their ends. CDR3 length: 14 amino acids, cysteine to phenylalanine. The DNA shown is the 42-base CDR3, in frame from base 1.